These 29 T cell receptor beta chains came from one sample sequenced in a study of molecular identifiers for immune sequencing clone quantification. One entry per CDR3 protein results from TCRdb running MiXCR on the PCR reads. The sample contains just under 650,000 distinct CDR3 sequences, just under 20% of which appear only once. Input material: naive CD8+ T cells from blood, with Jurkat cell RNA spiked in. Subset here: FACS-sorted CD8+CD4-CCR7+CD45RA+ naive T cells. All receptors derive from a human donor in good health. Some libraries in this study had Jurkat cell RNA spiked in.

This clonotype appeared a few times. The chain couples TRBV20-1 to TRBJ2-5, with D uncertain. Germline V gives CDR1 DFQATT, CDR2 SNEGSKA (reference sequence). V lost 0 bases and J 5 bases, leaving 7 bases between the germline ends. The CDR3 contains 12 residues. CDR3 amino acids: CSARDQLETQYF. The CDR3 DNA reads as TGCAGTGCTAGAGATCAATTGGAGACCCAGTACTTC.

This clonotype occurred many times. The genes are TRBV19 and TRBJ1-5; no definite D call. V gave up 2 bases and J gave up 4 bases, with 9 bases separating them. Germline V lookup: CDR1 LNHDA, CDR2 SQIVND (reference sequence). CDR3 length equals 14 residues. In nucleotides, the CDR3 is TGTGCCAGTAGTATAACCGGAGGGAATCAGCCCCAGCATTTT. Its translation is CASSITGGNQPQHF.

This clonotype was seen at least ten times. The chain links TRBV7-8 to TRBJ2-7; 7 bases agree with TRBD1. V lost 5 bases and J lost 5; bases outside the gene matches: 6. CDR3 length: 13 amino acids. The V gene's germline CDR1 is SGHVS and CDR2 FQNEAQ. CDR3 sequence reads: CASSGRGTHEQYF. The CDR3 DNA reads TGTGCCAGCAGCGGCAGGGGGACACACGAGCAGTACTTC.

This clonotype appeared many times. The chain combines TRBV7-9 with TRBJ2-7; tentatively, D is TRBD1 (6 bases). Germline V gives CDR1 SEHNR, CDR2 FQNEAQ (reference sequence). V was shortened by 5 bases and J by 5 bases, with 10 bases between the two germline ends. CDR3 size: 12 residues. The CDR3 is CASSPTGNEQYF. The DNA for the CDR3 is TGTGCCAGCAGCCCGACAGGCAACGAGCAGTACTTC.

This clonotype was seen ten or more times. This sequence joins TRBV6-5 and TRBJ2-1; 8 bases map to TRBD2. This CDR3 is 15 amino acids long. J lost 2 bases, V lost 4 bases, and 4 bases had no gene match. Germline assignment: CDR1 MNHEY and CDR2 SVGAGI. The CDR3 region is CASSSAGGPYNEQFF. In nucleotides, the CDR3 is TGTGCCAGCAGTTCTGCGGGGGGACCCTACAATGAGCAGTTCTTC.

At least ten counts were recorded for this clonotype. V is TRBV9 and J is TRBJ1-5; 7 bases align to TRBD1. The CDR3 contains 15 residues. From germline, CDR1 is SGDLS and CDR2 YYNGEE. Unmatched junction bases numbered 7, after V lost 3 bases and J lost 4 bases. The CDR3 coding sequence is TGTGCCAGCAGCGCCGAGGGGGCGAATAATCAGCCCCAGCATTTT. Amino acid sequence: CASSAEGANNQPQHF.

This rearrangement joins TRBV11-2 to TRBJ2-1; either TRBD1 or TRBD2 may fit D (5 bases each). Germline values: CDR1 SGHAT, CDR2 FQNNGV. The CDR3 has 16 residues. The ends were cut back, 1 base at V and 4 bases at J, with 14 bases in the middle. The DNA for the CDR3 is TGTGCCAGCAGCTTAGGAGAGGGGACCCCATACAATGAGCAGTTCTTC. Its translation: CASSLGEGTPYNEQFF.

This clonotype was seen many times. The rearrangement uses TRBV4-2 and TRBJ2-7; 11 bases line up with TRBD2. Germline values: CDR1 LGHNA, CDR2 YNFKEQ. This CDR3 has 17 amino acids. V shed 0 bases, J shed 2 bases, and the junction held 6 bases outside the gene matches. The CDR3 reads CASSQELGTSGTYEQYF. The DNA for the CDR3 is TGTGCCAGCAGCCAAGAATTAGGGACTAGCGGCACCTACGAGCAGTACTTC.

The J gene is TRBJ2-7, the V gene TRBV19, with D perhaps TRBD2 (6 bases). The CDR3 loop spans 14 amino acids. Trimming cost V 6 bases and J 0 bases, with 12 bases left between them. Germline values: CDR1 LNHDA, CDR2 SQIVND (reference sequence). The CDR3 DNA is TGTGCCAGTAGCCCTGGACTACACTCCTACGAGCAGTACTTC. It codes for CASSPGLHSYEQYF.

This clonotype was picked up many times. The rearrangement uses TRBV12-3 or TRBV12-4 and TRBJ1-1; 7 nucleotides match TRBD1. V was pared by 2 bases and J by 4 bases, with 1 base of the junction left unmatched. This CDR3 region has 13 residues. CDR3 nucleotide sequence: TGTGCCAGCAGTTTAAAGGGGGCCACTGAAGCTTTCTTT. As protein: CASSLKGATEAFF.

This clonotype was seen a few times. V and J are TRBV9 and TRBJ1-1; D perhaps matches TRBD1 (5 bases). The CDR3 covers 13 residues. Trimming stripped 4 bases from V and 8 bases from J, with 15 bases between. In germline, CDR1 is SGDLS, CDR2 YYNGEE. The chain's CDR3 is CASSFDQGGEAFF. DNA for the CDR3: TGTGCCAGCAGCTTCGATCAGGGAGGGGAAGCTTTCTTT.

This clonotype has at least ten counts. The CDR3 region has the DNA TGCAGTGCTATTTACCCGGGGGGGACCTCCTACGAGCAGTACTTC. This gives the protein CSAIYPGGTSYEQYF. The chain joins TRBV20-1 to TRBJ2-7; TRBD2 aligns across 8 bases. The length of the CDR3 is 15 residues. The V gene end was trimmed by 4 bases and the J gene end by 0 bases; junction bases not matched to a gene: 8. CDR1 DFQATT and CDR2 SNEGSKA come from the germline V gene (reference sequence).

The rearrangement uses TRBV9 and TRBJ1-6; 7 bases match TRBD1. This CDR3 spans 18 amino acids. In germline, CDR1 is SGDLS, CDR2 YYNGEE. V gave up 0 bases and J gave up 9 bases; unmatched junction bases: 15. The CDR3 reads CASSVARQQGQFGSPLHF. In DNA, the CDR3 is TGTGCCAGCAGCGTAGCCCGGCAGCAGGGACAGTTCGGTTCACCCCTCCACTTT. Based on the CDR3 plus reference TRBV9 and TRBJ1-6, the full variable domain is DSGVTQTPKHLITATGQRVTLRCSPRSGDLSVYWYQQSLDQGLQFLIQYYNGEERAKGNILERFSAQQFPDLHSELNLSSLELGDSALYFCASSVARQQGQFGSPLHFGNGTRLTVT.

The chain combines TRBV28 with TRBJ2-1; the match to TRBD1 covers 8 bases. CDR3 size: 16 residues. Germline lookup yields CDR1 MDHEN and CDR2 SYDVKM. V gave up 6 bases and J gave up 0 bases; unmatched junction bases: 7. CDR3 protein: CASRGWDRSSYNEQFF. Here the CDR3 DNA reads TGTGCCAGCAGAGGCTGGGACAGGAGCTCCTACAATGAGCAGTTCTTC.

This clonotype appeared many times. The chain couples TRBV27 to TRBJ2-7; D unresolved. The CDR3 sequence is 14 residues long. The V end lost 3 bases, the J end lost 0 bases, and 9 bases lay between the germline ends. Per the germline V gene, CDR1 is MNHEY and CDR2 is SMNVEV (reference sequence). The DNA of the CDR3 is TGTGCCAGCAGTTTCGGCAGTCGCTCCTACGAGCAGTACTTC. This gives the protein CASSFGSRSYEQYF.

The CDR3 sequence: CASSPVRVGGSYEQYF. The CDR3 DNA follows: TGTGCCAGCAGCCCCGTGAGGGTTGGTGGGTCCTACGAGCAGTACTTC. J is TRBJ2-7 and V is TRBV27; D possibly corresponds to TRBD2 (5 bases). The germline V and J ends were trimmed by 6 bases and 1 base, with 19 bases remaining between them. CDR1 is MNHEY, CDR2 SMNVEV, per germline (reference sequence). The CDR3 consists of 16 residues.

This clonotype was counted only a few times. The CDR3 DNA reads TGTGCCAGCAGTTTATCGGGACTGGGTTACTACGAGCAGTACTTC. Its translation: CASSLSGLGYYEQYF. This sequence joins TRBV27 and TRBJ2-7, with a weak D call TRBD2 (6 bases). From germline, CDR1 is MNHEY and CDR2 SMNVEV (reference sequence). The CDR3 sequence is 15 residues long. Trimming removed 0 bases from V and 3 bases from J, with 12 bases in between.

This clonotype was counted a few times. The rearrangement uses TRBV5-1 and TRBJ2-7; D perhaps matches TRBD2 (5 bases). V shed 4 bases and J shed 3 bases, with 20 bases lying between them. Germline V gene lookup returns CDR1 SGHRS and CDR2 YFSETQ. CDR3 length equals 16 residues. The CDR3 coding sequence is TGCGCCAGCAGCCCGGAACCCCCAGCGGTCCTCTACGAGCAGTACTTC. Protein: CASSPEPPAVLYEQYF. Full variable domain (rest looked up from reference TRBV5-1 and TRBJ2-7): KAGVTQTPRYLIKTRGQQVTLSCSPISGHRSVSWYQQTPGQGLQFLFEYFSETQRNKGNFPGRFSGRQFSNSRSEMNVSTLELGDSALYLCASSPEPPAVLYEQYFGPGTRLTVT.

In this sample, this clonotype turned up a few times. This sequence joins TRBV12-3 or TRBV12-4 and TRBJ1-1, with D possibly matching TRBD1 (6 bases). The CDR3 sequence is 12 residues long. Trimming shortened V by 4 bases and J by 4 bases, and 7 bases separated the two germline ends. In DNA, the CDR3 is TGTGCCAGCAGTTGGACAGCCACTGAAGCTTTCTTT. Its protein product is CASSWTATEAFF.

Turning to this clonotype: A much bigger clone sits one base away, suggesting this may be a read error. CDR3 bases: TGTGCCAGCAGCGTAAGGTCGGGAGCCCTACAGTACGAGCAGTACTTC. Its protein product is CASSVRSGALQYEQYF. The chain joins TRBV9 to TRBJ2-7, with a possible D match to TRBD2 (6 bases). This CDR3 is built from 16 residues. In germline, CDR1 is SGDLS, CDR2 YYNGEE. Deletions cut 1 base from V and 4 bases from J, with 18 bases between.

On this clonotype itself: A much larger clone lies a single base off, so this may be a read error. The chain employs TRBV20-1 and TRBJ2-7; TRBD2 matches 9 bases. This CDR3 has 18 amino acids. Unmatched junction bases numbered 23, after V lost 3 bases and J lost 8 bases. Germline values: CDR1 DFQATT, CDR2 SNEGSKA (reference sequence). The CDR3 is CSASSTLDASGDTPKQYF. CDR3 nucleotide sequence: TGCAGTGCTAGTAGCACCCTAGACGCTAGCGGGGATACCCCTAAGCAGTACTTC.

Comment on this clonotype: A much larger clone lies a single base off, so this may be a read error. The chain is built from TRBV25-1 and TRBJ2-1; 7 bases align to TRBD1. Germline assignment: CDR1 MGHDK and CDR2 SYGVNS. The CDR3 loop spans 15 amino acids. The CDR3 DNA follows: TGTGCCAGCAGTGAATCGGCAGGGGGATACAATGAGCAGCTCTTC. This codes for CASSESAGGYNEQLF. Filled out from reference TRBV25-1 and TRBJ2-1, the complete variable domain reads EADIYQTPRYLVIGTGKKITLECSQTMGHDKMYWYQQDPGMELHLIHYSYGVNSTEKGDLSSESTVSRIRTEHFPLTLESARPSHTSQYLCASSESAGGYNEQLFGPGTRLTVL.

V is TRBV20-1 and J is TRBJ1-1; no reliable D call. With 5 bases removed from V and 0 bases from J, the gap between germline ends came to 7 bases. The V gene's germline CDR1 is DFQATT and CDR2 SNEGSKA (reference sequence). The CDR3 spans 12 residues. The CDR3 coding sequence is TGCAGTGCTTTGAGTATGAACACTGAAGCTTTCTTT. Its protein is CSALSMNTEAFF.

This clonotype has a handful of counts. V gene TRBV27 combines with J gene TRBJ1-2; D gene unclear. V was pared by 0 bases and J by 4 bases, with 12 bases between. Germline lookup yields CDR1 MNHEY and CDR2 SMNVEV (reference sequence). The CDR3 is 15 amino acids. The CDR3 here is CASSLSSSTFYGYTF. In nucleotides, the CDR3 is TGTGCCAGCAGTTTATCGTCCAGCACGTTCTATGGCTACACCTTC.

This clonotype occurred many times. The chain recombines TRBV30 with TRBJ2-7; D is perhaps TRBD2 (5 bases). The CDR3 extends over 12 amino acids. Per the germline V gene, CDR1 is GTSNPN and CDR2 is SVGIG (reference sequence). The V end was cut by 2 bases, the J end by 4 bases, with 9 bases between. The CDR3 is CAWSPLAYEQYF. CDR3 nucleotides: TGTGCCTGGAGTCCCCTAGCTTACGAGCAGTACTTC.

This clonotype has just a few counts. This CDR3 fails to terminate in the conserved phenylalanine or tryptophan, so it likely reflects a read error. The CDR3 DNA sequence: TGCAGTGCTGAAGACAGGGCTGGGGCCAACGTCCTGACTCTC. It codes for CSAEDRAGANVLTL. The V call is TRBV20-1, the J call TRBJ2-6; 7 nucleotides line up with TRBD1. The CDR3 covers 14 residues. The ends lost 5 bases at V and 2 bases at J; junction bases unmatched: 3. Germline assignment: CDR1 DFQATT and CDR2 SNEGSKA (reference sequence).

The chain recombines TRBV4-1 with TRBJ1-4; D perhaps matches TRBD1 (5 bases). Trimming shortened V by 0 bases and J by 7 bases, and 15 bases separated the two germline ends. The germline CDR1 and CDR2 sequences are MGHRA and YSYEKL. The CDR3 sequence is 16 residues long. This chain's CDR3 is CASSQDLGGVTEKLFF. CDR3 nucleotide sequence: TGCGCCAGCAGCCAAGATCTTGGAGGGGTCACTGAAAAACTGTTTTTT.

Many counts were recorded for this clonotype. The rearrangement joins TRBV6-2 or TRBV6-3 to TRBJ2-3; D unclear. Trimming pared 0 bases from V and 1 base from J, leaving 11 bases between. The CDR3 totals 16 residues. The germline gives CDR1 MNHEY, CDR2 SVGEGT. CDR3 in amino acids: CASSYSDIQGTDTQYF. CDR3 coding DNA: TGTGCCAGCAGTTACTCTGACATCCAAGGCACAGATACGCAGTATTTT.

This clonotype was counted a few times. V usage is TRBV25-1 and J usage is TRBJ1-5; no clear D gene. Trimming shortened V by 3 bases and J by 2 bases, and 11 bases separated the two germline ends. Germline CDR1 reads MGHDK; CDR2 reads SYGVNS. This CDR3 has 15 amino acids. The CDR3 sequence is CASSDLRSCNQPQHF. DNA of the CDR3: TGTGCCAGCAGTGACCTCAGGTCGTGCAATCAGCCCCAGCATTTT.